This is a list of T cell receptor beta chains from one sample in a study of beta chain features in type 1 diabetes. Sequenced by immunoSEQ multiplex PCR; TCRdb stores in-frame clones only, minus some. The sample comprises 630,000 or so clones, over 13% of which are singletons, and approximately 0.042% rests with the top ten. The sample taken for sequencing was naive CD4+ T cells from blood. The receptors stem from a man aged 18 to 29 with type 1 diabetes. CDR3s include the opening cysteine and the closing phenylalanine or tryptophan. Fields, in order: clone size, V gene, D gene, J gene, CDR3 DNA, CDR3 protein. The D gene is left open where the match is weak. Part of the rows lack a size; the others show once, few, many or a class for expanded clones.

few	TRBV10-3	NA	TRBJ1-1	TGTGCCATCAGTGTACCCGGACAGACTGAAGCTTTCTTT	CAISVPGQTEAFF
few	TRBV7-9	TRBD2	TRBJ2-1	TGTGCCAGCAGCTTAGGTACTAGCGGGACCAATGAGCAGTTCTTC	CASSLGTSGTNEQFF
few	TRBV4-2	NA	TRBJ2-7	TGTGCCAGCAGCCCGGATAGTTCCTACGAGCAGTACTTC	CASSPDSSYEQYF
NA	TRBV7-2	NA	TRBJ2-1	TGTGCCAGCAGCTCCACCTCAACCTACAATGAGCAGTTCTTC	CASSSTSTYNEQFF
NA	TRBV7-9	TRBD1	TRBJ2-1	TGTGCCAGCAGCCAAAGGGGGACAGTCATTAATGAGCAGTTCTTC	CASSQRGTVINEQFF
few	TRBV9	NA	TRBJ1-2	TGTGCCAGCAGCTCCGGGCCGAGCCCTGATTATGGCTACACCTTC	CASSSGPSPDYGYTF
NA	TRBV29-1	NA	TRBJ2-5	TGCAGCGTTGGGAGGTCCCCAGGAGGGACCCAGTACTTC	CSVGRSPGGTQYF
few	TRBV7-8	NA	TRBJ2-7	TGTGCCAGCAGCTTAGAGCTCAGCCGCTACGAGCAGTACTTC	CASSLELSRYEQYF
few	TRBV5-5	TRBD2	TRBJ2-5	TGTGCCAGCTTCCCTGGGGAGGGCCGTTGGGAGACCCAGTACTTC	CASFPGEGRWETQYF
NA	TRBV28	NA	TRBJ1-2	TGTGCCAGCGGCCAAGTGCGGTTTGGCTACACCTTC	CASGQVRFGYTF
NA	TRBV4-2	NA	TRBJ1-2	TGTGCCAGCAGCCAAGATGGGAAGGACAGAAACACCTTC	CASSQDGKDRNTF
NA	TRBV28	NA	TRBJ2-7	TGTGCCAGCAGTGCGCCCCGTAGGGGCTCCTACGAGCAGTACTTC	CASSAPRRGSYEQYF
NA	TRBV29-1	TRBD2	TRBJ2-7	TGCAGCGTTGTGGCGGGAGCGGAGGGCTACGAGCAGTACTTC	CSVVAGAEGYEQYF
NA	TRBV5-1	TRBD2	TRBJ2-7	TGCGCCAGCAGCTCCGGGACTAGCGCCGTCTACGAGCAGTACTTC	CASSSGTSAVYEQYF
NA	TRBV5-6	NA	TRBJ2-7	TGTGCCAGCTTCAGGGTGCTCACCGAGCAGTACTTC	CASFRVLTEQYF
few	TRBV13	TRBD2	TRBJ2-3	TGTGCCAGCAGCTTATCCGTTGGGGGGGACACAGATACGCAGTATTTT	CASSLSVGGDTDTQYF
NA	TRBV28	NA	TRBJ2-7	TGTGCCAGCAGTTACTGGGGCTCCTACGAGCAGTACTTC	CASSYWGSYEQYF
NA	TRBV6-5	NA	TRBJ2-7	TGTGCCAGCAGTTACGCGGACGGATACAAGTACTTC	CASSYADGYKYF
few	TRBV5-4	NA	TRBJ2-5	TGTGCCAGCAGCCCAGGGATCCAAGAGACCCAGTACTTC	CASSPGIQETQYF
NA	TRBV15	NA	TRBJ1-3	TGTGCCACCACTAAAGGATTCGCTGGAAACACCATATATTTT	CATTKGFAGNTIYF
NA	TRBV7-2	TRBD2	TRBJ2-1	TGTGCCAGCAGGCCGTCGGCGGGAGTCCCGGGGGAGCAGTTCTTC	CASRPSAGVPGEQFF
few	TRBV4-3	NA	TRBJ2-5	TGCGCCAGCAGCCAAGAGATAGGGCTGGAGACCCAGTACTTC	CASSQEIGLETQYF
NA	TRBV12-5	NA	TRBJ2-3	TGTGCTAGTGGTTTGGGGGGCAGAAGCACAGATACGCAGTATTTT	CASGLGGRSTDTQYF
NA	TRBV7-9	TRBD2	TRBJ2-1	TGTGCCAGCAGCACCGGGACTAGCACATACAATGAGCAGTTCTTC	CASSTGTSTYNEQFF
few	TRBV7-2	NA	TRBJ2-1	TGTGCCAGCAGCCAAAGGGTGGGTGAGCAGTTCTTC	CASSQRVGEQFF
few	TRBV11-1	NA	TRBJ2-2	TGTGCCAGCACCCAACAGGGCCGGAACACCGGGGAGCTGTTTTTT	CASTQQGRNTGELFF
NA	TRBV27	NA	TRBJ1-2	TGTGCCAGCAGCCCAGCGCAGAGCTATGGCTACACCTTC	CASSPAQSYGYTF
NA	TRBV30	TRBD2	TRBJ2-5	TGTGCCTGGACCCCCCCCGGGAGGGTTCAAGAGACCCAGTACTTC	CAWTPPGRVQETQYF
NA	TRBV27	NA	TRBJ1-2	TGTGCCAGCAGTTTAGTCGGGGTCGGGGGCTACACCTTC	CASSLVGVGGYTF
few	TRBV20-1	NA	TRBJ2-1	TGCAGTGCTCCCGGGGTGGGTGAGCAGTTCTTC	CSAPGVGEQFF
NA	TRBV9	NA	TRBJ2-6	TGTGCCAGCAGCATCCAGGGGAGCTCTGGGGCCAACGTCCTGACTTTC	CASSIQGSSGANVLTF
NA	TRBV30	NA	TRBJ2-1	TGTGCCTGGAGTCCCCCAGGGGCCAACTCCTACAATGAGCAGTTCTTC	CAWSPPGANSYNEQFF
NA	TRBV4-1	NA	TRBJ2-7	TGCGCCAGCAGCCAAGACTCCTACGAGCAGTACTTC	CASSQDSYEQYF
NA	TRBV11-2	NA	TRBJ2-4	TGTGCCAGCAGGTCGTGGGTCGGCTCCTTAGCCAAAAACATTCAGTACTTC	CASRSWVGSLAKNIQYF
NA	TRBV18	NA	TRBJ2-3	TGTGCCAGCTCACTCTCTTCTGGGTTCTCAGATACGCAGTATTTT	CASSLSSGFSDTQYF
few	TRBV29-1	TRBD2	TRBJ2-7	TGCAGCGCAGCACTCGGAACTAGCGGAAGTTACGAGCAGTACTTC	CSAALGTSGSYEQYF
NA	TRBV7-6	TRBD1	TRBJ1-1	TGTGCCAGCAGCTTCCAGGGGGGCAGGACTGAAGCTTTCTTT	CASSFQGGRTEAFF
NA	TRBV10-3	NA	TRBJ1-2	TGTGCCATCAGTGGGGACGGCGTATGGGTGAATGGCTACACCTTC	CAISGDGVWVNGYTF
few	TRBV7-2	NA	TRBJ2-5	TGTGCCAGCAGCTTAGGTATCCTGGAGACCCAGTACTTC	CASSLGILETQYF
few	TRBV25-1	NA	TRBJ1-5	TGTGCCAGCAGAGGGCAGAACCAGCCCCAGCATTTT	CASRGQNQPQHF
NA	TRBV30	NA	TRBJ2-7	TGTGCCTGGAGTCCGGACAGCTACAACTACGAGCAGTACTTC	CAWSPDSYNYEQYF
few	TRBV19	NA	TRBJ2-6	TGCGGGTCTCGAGACACCTCTGGGGCCAACGTCCTGACTTTC	CGSRDTSGANVLTF
NA	TRBV4-1	NA	TRBJ1-1	TGCGCCAGCAGCCAAGATCTGGGCAGGGAGCCCACTGAAGCTTTCTTT	CASSQDLGREPTEAFF
NA	TRBV11-1	NA	TRBJ1-1	TGTGCCAGCGGAAGGGTGTCGGCTGAAGCTTTCTTT	CASGRVSAEAFF
few	TRBV7-2	NA	TRBJ1-6	TGTGCCAGCAGCGAAGTGATGAGTTCACCCCTCCACTTT	CASSEVMSSPLHF
once	TRBV25-1	NA	TRBJ1-2	TGTGCCAGCAGTGAATCGGGCTCTAACTATGGCTACACCTTC	CASSESGSNYGYTF
NA	TRBV5-1	NA	TRBJ2-7	TGCGCCAGCAGCTCCATAGCGGATCCCTACGAGCAGTACTTC	CASSSIADPYEQYF
NA	TRBV5-1	NA	TRBJ2-4	TGCGCCAGCAGCCGGCGGGGTGACCCAAACATTCAGTACTTC	CASSRRGDPNIQYF
NA	TRBV6-5	NA	TRBJ2-4	TGTGCCAGCAGTTACTCCGGGACTGTAAACATTCAGTACTTC	CASSYSGTVNIQYF
few	TRBV25-1	NA	TRBJ1-2	TGTGCCAGCAGTGAGGGGAGCGGAGGGCACTATGGCTACACCTTC	CASSEGSGGHYGYTF
NA	TRBV4-3	TRBD1	TRBJ2-7	TGCGCCAGCAGCCAAGATCCGAGGGGGCTTATTTCCTACGAGCAGTACTTC	CASSQDPRGLISYEQYF
few	TRBV25-1	NA	TRBJ1-5	TGTGCCAGCAGTGAATCTTTGGGGACTCAGCCCCAGCATTTT	CASSESLGTQPQHF